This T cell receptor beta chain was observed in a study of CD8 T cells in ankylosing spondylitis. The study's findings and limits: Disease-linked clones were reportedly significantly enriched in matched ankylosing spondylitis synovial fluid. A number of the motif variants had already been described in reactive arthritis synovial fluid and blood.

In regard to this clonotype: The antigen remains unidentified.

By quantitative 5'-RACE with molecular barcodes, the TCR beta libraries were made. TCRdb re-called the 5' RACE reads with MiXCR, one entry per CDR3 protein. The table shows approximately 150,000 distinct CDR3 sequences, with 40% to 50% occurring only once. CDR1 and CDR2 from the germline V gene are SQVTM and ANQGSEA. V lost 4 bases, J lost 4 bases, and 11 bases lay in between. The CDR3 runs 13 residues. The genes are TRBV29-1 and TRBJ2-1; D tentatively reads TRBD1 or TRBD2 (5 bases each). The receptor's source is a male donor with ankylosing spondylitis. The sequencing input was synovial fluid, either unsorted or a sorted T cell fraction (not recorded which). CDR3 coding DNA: TGCAGCGTTGGGCAGGGAGTATACAATGAGCAGTTCTTC. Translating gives CSVGQGVYNEQFF.